The rows below give T cell receptor beta chains drawn from one sample of a study of blood T cells in healthy people across ages. Using its own MiXCR run on the 5' RACE reads, TCRdb lists one record per CDR3 protein. Of 780,000 or so distinct CDR3 sequences listed, 45% to 70% were seen once; the top ten hold around a quarter. Sequencing used blood. These receptors were taken from a man in his forties or fifties in good health. The CDR3 runs from the conserved cysteine through the conserved F or W. Fields, in order: V gene, D gene, clone size, J gene, CDR3 DNA, CDR3 protein. The D gene is left open where the match is weak. Part of the rows lack a size; the others show once, few, many or a class for expanded clones.

>TRBV5-1|TRBD2|NA|TRBJ2-3
TGCGTCAGCAGCTTGACTAGCGGGAGGACAGATACGCAGTATTTT
CVSSLTSGRTDTQYF
>TRBV28|TRBD2|NA|TRBJ2-1
TGTGCCAGCACCTTCTGGCGGGGGGTCTATGAGCAGTTCTTC
CASTFWRGVYEQFF
>TRBV12-3/TRBV12-4|NA|NA|TRBJ2-3
TGTGCCAGCAGTAAAACCACACCCCTAAGCACAGATACGCAGTATTTT
CASSKTTPLSTDTQYF
>TRBV7-2|NA|NA|TRBJ2-5
TGTGCCAGCAGCCCCATGTCTTCGGGGTTACAAGAGACCCAGTACTTC
CASSPMSSGLQETQYF
>TRBV29-1|NA|few|TRBJ2-1
TGCAGCGGGAAGGAGGACAATGAGCAGTTCTTC
CSGKEDNEQFF
>TRBV12-3/TRBV12-4|NA|NA|TRBJ2-3
TGTGCCAGCAGTTTAGGCCCCCCTTTAGGTACGCAGTATTTT
CASSLGPPLGTQYF
>TRBV29-1|NA|NA|TRBJ1-5
TGCAGCGTTCGGACAGGCAATCAGCCCCAGCATTTT
CSVRTGNQPQHF
>TRBV6-2/TRBV6-3|NA|NA|TRBJ2-7
TGTGCCAGCAGTTACCCGGGACTTACATCCTACGAGCAGTACTTC
CASSYPGLTSYEQYF
>TRBV2|NA|few|TRBJ2-7
TGTGCCAGCACCCCTTATAACGAGCAGTACTTC
CASTPYNEQYF
>TRBV29-1|NA|NA|TRBJ2-1
TGCAGCGTTGGTCAGGGCGGGGAAGTTTACAATGAGCAGTTCTTC
CSVGQGGEVYNEQFF
>TRBV7-2|NA|NA|TRBJ2-2
TGTGCCAGCAGCCCTCAGAGTACGAACACCGGGGAGCTGTTTTTT
CASSPQSTNTGELFF
>TRBV21-1|NA|NA|TRBJ2-1
TGTGCCAGCAGCGCGATAGGGGTACGGGACCCGGAGTACAATGAGCAGTTCTTC
CASSAIGVRDPEYNEQFF
>TRBV6-6|TRBD2|NA|TRBJ2-5
TGTGCCGGGGGGGTTAGCCCAGAGACCCAGTACTTC
CAGGVSPETQYF
>TRBV6-1|NA|few|TRBJ2-5
TGTGCCAGCTCATGGGATATTTATCCGGGAAATAAGGAGACCCAGTACTTC
CASSWDIYPGNKETQYF
>TRBV4-3|NA|NA|TRBJ2-6
TGCGCCAGCAGCCAAGTTTTAGCGTCTCCTGGGGCCAACGTCCTGACTTTC
CASSQVLASPGANVLTF
>TRBV6-5|NA|NA|TRBJ1-5
TGTGCCAGCAGTTACGACGGAGGGGCTGGCCAGCCCCAGCATTTT
CASSYDGGAGQPQHF
>TRBV28|TRBD1|many|TRBJ1-2
TGTGCCAGCACCGCGACCGGGACAGGGAACTATGGCTACACCTTC
CASTATGTGNYGYTF
>TRBV7-2|NA|NA|TRBJ2-7
TGTGCCAGCAGCCACGGGACCTACGAGCAGTACTTC
CASSHGTYEQYF
>TRBV4-3|NA|NA|TRBJ1-4
TGCGCCAGCAGCCGCGGGACCGAAGCAACTAATGAAAAACTGTTTTTT
CASSRGTEATNEKLFF
>TRBV4-3|NA|NA|TRBJ2-7
TGCGCCAGCAGCCAAGATCATCTCGTTAGCTCCTACGAGCAGTACTTC
CASSQDHLVSSYEQYF
>TRBV4-3|NA|NA|TRBJ2-1
TGCGCCAGCAGCCAAGAAGACTCCTCAAGGTACACTGAGCAGTTCTTC
CASSQEDSSRYTEQFF
>TRBV27|NA|NA|TRBJ1-2
TGTGCCAGCAGTTTACGTAAGGGGTTTGGAGATGGCTACACCTTC
CASSLRKGFGDGYTF
>TRBV27|NA|few|TRBJ1-5
TGTGCCAGCAGTCCGCAGGGAGGGGGCAATCAGCCCCAGCATTTT
CASSPQGGGNQPQHF
>TRBV20-1|NA|medium-sized|TRBJ2-3
TGCAGTGCTCCTAGATCCGGGACCCTTGAGAATACGCAGTATTTT
CSAPRSGTLENTQYF
>TRBV5-1|TRBD1|NA|TRBJ2-5
TGCGCCAGCAGCTCGCCGACAGGGGGTAGACAAGAGACCCAGTACTTC
CASSSPTGGRQETQYF
>TRBV7-2|NA|NA|TRBJ2-7
TGTGCCAGCAGCTTGAACCCTTATCATATTCGGTCCTACGAGCAGTACTTC
CASSLNPYHIRSYEQYF
>TRBV12-3/TRBV12-4|TRBD2|NA|TRBJ2-3
TGTGCCAGCAGTATCAGCGGGAGACGCATAGGGAGGACAGATACGCAGTATTTT
CASSISGRRIGRTDTQYF
>TRBV25-1|NA|NA|TRBJ1-2
TGTGCCAGCAGTGACAGGGTGGGGTATGGCTACACCTTC
CASSDRVGYGYTF
>TRBV28|NA|NA|TRBJ2-2
TGTGCCAGCAGGCCGGGGTCCACCGTTAACGGGGAGCTGTTTTTT
CASRPGSTVNGELFF
>TRBV10-2|NA|NA|TRBJ2-3
TGCGCCAGCGGGTTTATGGAGCCTGACACAGATACGCAGTATTTT
CASGFMEPDTDTQYF
>TRBV7-9|NA|NA|TRBJ1-5
TGTGCCAGCAGCTTCACTGGGGGGGCAGGGGATCAGCCCCAGCATTTT
CASSFTGGAGDQPQHF
>TRBV20-1|NA|NA|TRBJ1-2
TGCAGTGCTATTAGACCCGGGGCGTCGTCCTATGGCTACACCTTC
CSAIRPGASSYGYTF
>TRBV27|TRBD2|NA|TRBJ2-7
TGTGCCAGCAGTCTCCACGGACTAGCGGCAACCTACGAGCAGTACTTC
CASSLHGLAATYEQYF
>TRBV3-1|NA|NA|TRBJ1-1
TGTGCCAGCAGCCCAAACCCAGGGATCGCTTTCTTT
CASSPNPGIAFF
>TRBV6-1|NA|NA|TRBJ1-5
TGTGCCAGCAGTGAATCTCATCAGCCCCAGCATTTT
CASSESHQPQHF
>TRBV9|TRBD1|NA|TRBJ2-1
TGTGCCAGCAGCGCACAGGGGACCTCCTACAATGAGCAGTTCTTC
CASSAQGTSYNEQFF
>TRBV7-2|NA|NA|TRBJ2-1
TGTGCCAGCAGCTTTCTAGGCCGTGGCTACAATGAGCAGTTCTTC
CASSFLGRGYNEQFF
>TRBV7-9|NA|NA|TRBJ1-5
TGTGCCAGCAGCGAGGACAGATATCAGCCCCAGCATTTT
CASSEDRYQPQHF
>TRBV28|NA|NA|TRBJ2-1
TGTGCCAGCAGTTTATGGTTCGACAGTTACAATGAGCAGTTCTTC
CASSLWFDSYNEQFF
>TRBV5-1|NA|NA|TRBJ1-2
TGCGCCAGCAGCGTGGACGGGGGTGGTGGCTACACCTTC
CASSVDGGGGYTF
>TRBV6-1|NA|NA|TRBJ2-1
TGTGCCAGCAGTGAAGCGCCTCTTCGAGGGGATGAGCAGTTCTTC
CASSEAPLRGDEQFF
>TRBV29-1|NA|NA|TRBJ2-1
TGCAGCGTCTTAATGCAGGAGAGGAGGTCCTACAATGAGCAGTTCTTC
CSVLMQERRSYNEQFF
>TRBV7-2|NA|NA|TRBJ2-5
TGTGCCAGCAGCCCAATTCGGGGGTGGGTGGAGACCCAGTACTTC
CASSPIRGWVETQYF
>TRBV7-9|NA|once|TRBJ1-6
TGTGCCAGCAGCGTCCAGGGTCTGCTTAATTCACCCCTCCACTTT
CASSVQGLLNSPLHF